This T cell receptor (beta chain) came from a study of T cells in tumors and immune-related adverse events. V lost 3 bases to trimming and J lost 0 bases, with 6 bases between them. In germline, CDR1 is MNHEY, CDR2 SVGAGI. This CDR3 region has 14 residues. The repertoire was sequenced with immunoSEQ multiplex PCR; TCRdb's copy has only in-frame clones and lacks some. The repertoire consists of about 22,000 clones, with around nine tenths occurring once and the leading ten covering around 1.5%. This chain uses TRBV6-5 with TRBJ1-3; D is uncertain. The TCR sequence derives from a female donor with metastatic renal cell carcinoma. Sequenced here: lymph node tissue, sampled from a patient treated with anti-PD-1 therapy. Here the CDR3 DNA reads TGTGCCAGCAGTTATGGTGGCTCTGGAAACACCATATATTTT. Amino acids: CASSYGGSGNTIYF.